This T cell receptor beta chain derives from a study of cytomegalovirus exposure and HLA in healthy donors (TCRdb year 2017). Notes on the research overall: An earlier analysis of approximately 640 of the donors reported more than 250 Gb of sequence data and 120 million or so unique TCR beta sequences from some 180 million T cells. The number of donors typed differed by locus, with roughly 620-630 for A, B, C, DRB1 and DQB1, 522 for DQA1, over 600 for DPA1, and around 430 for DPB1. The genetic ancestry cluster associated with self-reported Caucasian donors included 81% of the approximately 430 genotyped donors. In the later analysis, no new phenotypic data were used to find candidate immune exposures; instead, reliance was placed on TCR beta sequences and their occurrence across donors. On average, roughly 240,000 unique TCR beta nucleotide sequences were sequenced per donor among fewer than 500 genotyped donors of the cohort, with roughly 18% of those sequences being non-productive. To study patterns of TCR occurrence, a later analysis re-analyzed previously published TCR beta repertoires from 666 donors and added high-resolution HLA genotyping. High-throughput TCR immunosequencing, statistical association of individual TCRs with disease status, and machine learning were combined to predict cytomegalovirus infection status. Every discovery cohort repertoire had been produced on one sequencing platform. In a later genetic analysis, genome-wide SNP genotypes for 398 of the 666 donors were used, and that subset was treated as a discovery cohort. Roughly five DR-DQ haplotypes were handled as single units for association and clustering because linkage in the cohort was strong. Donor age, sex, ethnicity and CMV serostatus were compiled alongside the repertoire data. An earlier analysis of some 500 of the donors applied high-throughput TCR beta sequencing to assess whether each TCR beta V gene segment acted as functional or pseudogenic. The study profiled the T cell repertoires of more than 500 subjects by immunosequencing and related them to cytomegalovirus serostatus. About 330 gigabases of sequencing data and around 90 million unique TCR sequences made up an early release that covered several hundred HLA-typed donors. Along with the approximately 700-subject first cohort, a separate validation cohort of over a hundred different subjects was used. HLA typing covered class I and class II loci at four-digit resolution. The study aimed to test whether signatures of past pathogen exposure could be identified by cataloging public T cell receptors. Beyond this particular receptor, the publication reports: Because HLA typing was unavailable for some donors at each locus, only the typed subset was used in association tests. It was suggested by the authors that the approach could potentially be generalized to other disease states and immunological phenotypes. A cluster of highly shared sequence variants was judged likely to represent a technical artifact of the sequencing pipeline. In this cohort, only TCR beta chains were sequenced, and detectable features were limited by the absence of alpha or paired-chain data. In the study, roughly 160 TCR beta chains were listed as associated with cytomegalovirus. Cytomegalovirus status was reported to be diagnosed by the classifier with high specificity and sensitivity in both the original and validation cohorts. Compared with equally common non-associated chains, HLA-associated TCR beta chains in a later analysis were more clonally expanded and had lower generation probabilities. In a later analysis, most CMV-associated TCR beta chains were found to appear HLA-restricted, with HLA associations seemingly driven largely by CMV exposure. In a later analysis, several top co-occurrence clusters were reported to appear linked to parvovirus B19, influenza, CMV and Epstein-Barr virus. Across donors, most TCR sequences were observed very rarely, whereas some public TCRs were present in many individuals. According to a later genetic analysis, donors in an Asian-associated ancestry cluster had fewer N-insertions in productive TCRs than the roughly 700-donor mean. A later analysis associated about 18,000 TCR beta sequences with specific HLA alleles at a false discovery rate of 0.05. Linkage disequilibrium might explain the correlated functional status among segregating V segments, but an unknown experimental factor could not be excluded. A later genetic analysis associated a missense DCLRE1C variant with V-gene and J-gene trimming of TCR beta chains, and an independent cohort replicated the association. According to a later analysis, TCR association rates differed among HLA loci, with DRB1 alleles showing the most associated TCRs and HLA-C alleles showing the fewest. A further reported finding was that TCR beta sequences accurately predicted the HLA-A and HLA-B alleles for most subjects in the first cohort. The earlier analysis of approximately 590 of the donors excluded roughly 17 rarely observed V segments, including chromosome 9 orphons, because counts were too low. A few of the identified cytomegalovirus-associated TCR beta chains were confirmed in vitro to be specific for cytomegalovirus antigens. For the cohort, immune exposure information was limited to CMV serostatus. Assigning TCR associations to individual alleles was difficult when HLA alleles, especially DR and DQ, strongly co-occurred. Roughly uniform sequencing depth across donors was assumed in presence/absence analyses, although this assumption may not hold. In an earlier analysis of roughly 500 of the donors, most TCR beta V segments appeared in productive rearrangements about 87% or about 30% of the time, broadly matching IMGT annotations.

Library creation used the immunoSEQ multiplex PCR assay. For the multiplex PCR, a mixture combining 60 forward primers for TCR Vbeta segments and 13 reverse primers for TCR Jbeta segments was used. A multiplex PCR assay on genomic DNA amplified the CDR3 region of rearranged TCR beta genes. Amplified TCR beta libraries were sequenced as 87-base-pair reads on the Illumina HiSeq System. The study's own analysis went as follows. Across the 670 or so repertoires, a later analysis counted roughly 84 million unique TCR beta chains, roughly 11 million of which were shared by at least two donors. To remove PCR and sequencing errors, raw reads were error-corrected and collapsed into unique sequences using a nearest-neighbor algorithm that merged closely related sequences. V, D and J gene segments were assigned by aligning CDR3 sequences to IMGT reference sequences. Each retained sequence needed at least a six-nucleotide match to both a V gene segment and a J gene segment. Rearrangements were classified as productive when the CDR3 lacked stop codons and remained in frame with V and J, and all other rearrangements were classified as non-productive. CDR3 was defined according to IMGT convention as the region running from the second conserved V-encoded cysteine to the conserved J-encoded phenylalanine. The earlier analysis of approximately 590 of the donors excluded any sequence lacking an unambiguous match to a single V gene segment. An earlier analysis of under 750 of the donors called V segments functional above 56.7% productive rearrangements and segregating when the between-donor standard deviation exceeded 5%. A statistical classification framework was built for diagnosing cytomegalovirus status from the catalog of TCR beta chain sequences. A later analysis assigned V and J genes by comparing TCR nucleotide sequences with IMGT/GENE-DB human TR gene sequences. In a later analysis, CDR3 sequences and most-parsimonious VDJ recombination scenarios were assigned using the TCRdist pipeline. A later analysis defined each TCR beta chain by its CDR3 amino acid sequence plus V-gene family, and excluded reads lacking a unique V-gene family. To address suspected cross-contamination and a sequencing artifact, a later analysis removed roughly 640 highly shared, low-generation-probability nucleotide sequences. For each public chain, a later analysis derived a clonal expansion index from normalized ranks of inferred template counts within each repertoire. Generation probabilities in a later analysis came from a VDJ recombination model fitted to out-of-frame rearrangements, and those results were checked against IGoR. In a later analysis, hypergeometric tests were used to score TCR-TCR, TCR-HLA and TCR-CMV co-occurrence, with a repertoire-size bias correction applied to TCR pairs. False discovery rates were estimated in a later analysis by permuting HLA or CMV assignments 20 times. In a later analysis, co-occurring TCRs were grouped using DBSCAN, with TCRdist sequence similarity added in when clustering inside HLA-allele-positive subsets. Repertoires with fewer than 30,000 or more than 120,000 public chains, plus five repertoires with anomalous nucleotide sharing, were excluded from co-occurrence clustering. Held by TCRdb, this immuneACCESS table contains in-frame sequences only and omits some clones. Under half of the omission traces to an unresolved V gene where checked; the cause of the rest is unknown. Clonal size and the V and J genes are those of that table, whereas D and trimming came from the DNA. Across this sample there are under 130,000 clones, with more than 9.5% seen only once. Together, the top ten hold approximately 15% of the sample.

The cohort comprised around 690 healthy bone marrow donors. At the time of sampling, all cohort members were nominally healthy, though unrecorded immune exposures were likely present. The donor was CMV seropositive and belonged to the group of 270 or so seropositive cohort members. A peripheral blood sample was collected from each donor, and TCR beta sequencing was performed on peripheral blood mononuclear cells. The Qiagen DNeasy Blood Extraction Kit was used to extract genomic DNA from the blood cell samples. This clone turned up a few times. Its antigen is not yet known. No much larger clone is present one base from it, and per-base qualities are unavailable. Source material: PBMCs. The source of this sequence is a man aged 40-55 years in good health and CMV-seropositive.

The CDR3 loop reads CASSPTSGSYEQYF. The nucleotides read TGTGCCAGCAGTCCTACTAGCGGGAGCTACGAGCAGTACTTC. The chain is made from TRBV28 and TRBJ2-7, and 11 junctional nucleotides match TRBD2. The CDR3 sequence holds 14 residues, the cysteine and phenylalanine included. Only the CDR3 DNA is retained, 42 bases long and in frame from the first base. Per the germline V gene, MDHEN is the CDR1 and SYDVKM is the CDR2. Trimming removed 5 bases from V and 3 bases from J; the gene matches leave 3 bases unexplained.